The source of this T cell receptor (beta chain) is a study of regulatory T cells in long-lasting Graves disease. Study-level findings and limits: Researchers reported studying only peripheral blood, not thyroid tissue. Favored usage of TRBV28, TRBJ1-2 and TRBJ2-5 was recorded in persistent disease.

Time point described: newly diagnosed GD, antithyroid drugs for less than 3 months. RNA isolated from PBMCs was used to make the TCR library. American Thyroid Association guidelines defined how Graves' disease was diagnosed. According to the study, TCR beta libraries were built with iRepertoire HTBI primers and CDR3-region Arm-PCR. TCRdb redid the calling of the multiplex PCR reads with MiXCR, one entry per CDR3 protein. The sample has about 610,000 distinct CDR3 sequences, more than 15% seen once; the top ten hold approximately 12%. As for this clonotype: Its specificity is unknown. At one of its ends the junction is not consistent with the germline gene, which may arise from a read error.

The CDR3 length is 17 residues. Germline V gives CDR1 SSHAT, CDR2 FNYEAQ (reference sequence). These sequences were also reported in another study, on T cells in Graves' hyperthyroidism and ophthalmopathy. That paper states: First-round RT-PCR of the TCR CDR3 relied on the HTBI primer set.

The clonotype originates from a man younger than 35 with Graves disease. The chain is built from TRBV7-7 and TRBJ2-1; tentative D call: TRBD2 (5 bases). Sequencing used peripheral blood mononuclear cells (PBMCs), obtained at new diagnosis, from a patient treated with antithyroid drugs. The chain's CDR3 is CASSLDPGIKPYNEQFF. The CDR3 nucleotides read TGTGCTAGCAGCTTAGATCCGGGAATAAAACCTTACAATGAGCAGTTCTTC.